The text below deals with one TCR beta chain. Its cognate antigen is unknown. From germline, CDR1 is SQVTM and CDR2 ANQGSEA. The CDR3 spans 14 residues. V lost 4 bases and J lost 0, with 9 bases in between. The sample originates from a study of cytomegalovirus exposure and HLA in healthy donors. Study context: Earlier work reported 110 million or so unique TCR beta sequences from roughly 180 million T cells. General study results and limits: Follow-up analysis later connected one missense variant in DCLRE1C with trimming of TCR beta V- and J-genes. Later analysis showed most CMV-associated TCR beta chains appearing HLA-restricted.

Primers included in the PCR were 60 Vbeta and 13 Jbeta primers. The repertoire was sequenced with immunoSEQ multiplex PCR; TCRdb's copy has only in-frame clones and lacks some. Found here are 68,000 or so clones, around four fifths of them singletons; the top ten hold around 7%. There were likely unrecorded immune exposures, though donors were nominally healthy when sampled. The sequence was obtained from a human donor in good health. The chain employs TRBV29-1 and TRBJ2-2; D unresolved. Input material: PBMCs. The CDR3 coding sequence is TGCAGCGTTGTAAAACCTACGAACACCGGGGAGCTGTTTTTT. As protein: CSVVKPTNTGELFF.